The subject of this entry is one TCR beta chain. Its antigen is unknown. This sample was taken from a study of cytomegalovirus exposure and HLA in healthy donors. About the study: Among the approximately 400 genotyped donors, about 81% were placed in the Caucasian-associated ancestry cluster. Study findings and constraints: Another analysis was done later, and it associated 15,000 to 20,000 TCR beta sequences with HLA alleles at 0.05 false discovery rate. In an earlier analysis, productive rearrangement rates for most beta V segments clustered near 87% or 30%. In a later analysis, a genetic analysis reported fewer productive-TCR N-insertions in an Asian-associated ancestry cluster than the cohort average.

The PCR contained 60 Vbeta and 13 Jbeta primers. Method: immunoSEQ multiplex PCR; TCRdb's copy keeps in-frame clones and lacks some. In total, the table holds around 80,000 clones. CDR1 and CDR2 (germline): MGHRA, YSYEKL. V trimming: 6 bases; J trimming: 2 bases; junction bases outside the gene matches: 4. The CDR3 totals 14 residues. This clonotype originated in a man aged 35-49 years in good health and CMV-seronegative. V is TRBV4-1 and J is TRBJ1-2; 9 bases match TRBD1. Sequencing was done on a sample of PBMCs. CDR3 loop: CASSGTGRNYGYTF. Written as DNA, the CDR3 is TGCGCCAGCAGTGGGACAGGGCGGAACTATGGCTACACCTTC.